These 8 T cell receptor beta chains were sequenced from one sample in a study of T cell changes during pregnancy in multiple sclerosis. TCRdb's copy holds only in-frame clones and misses some; the assay was immunoSEQ multiplex PCR. The sample lists approximately 71,000 clones, about nine tenths seen once, with just under 2% in the top ten. The sequenced sample was peripheral blood, obtained in the second trimester of pregnancy. The receptors shown here come from a female donor with multiple sclerosis, enrolled in a pregnancy study.

The chain carries TRBV18 and TRBJ2-1; TRBD1 aligns across 8 bases. Germline CDR1 KGHSH, CDR2 LQKENI. The CDR3 spans 15 residues. The ends lost 3 bases at V and 9 bases at J; junction bases unmatched: 10. CDR3 sequence reads: CASSPLGQGSSEQFF. Written as DNA, the CDR3 is TGTGCCAGCTCACCCCTAGGACAGGGATCCAGTGAGCAGTTCTTC.

The chain combines TRBV14 with TRBJ2-1, with 8 nucleotides matching TRBD2. The germline V gene has CDR1 SGHDN and CDR2 FVKESK. J gave up 9 bases and V 4 bases, and 17 bases lay outside the gene matches. The CDR3 sequence is 17 residues long. Here the CDR3 DNA reads TGTGCCAGCAGCCCCTGGTTGCGGACTAGCATAGAGAGTGAGCAGTTCTTC. Translation gives CASSPWLRTSIESEQFF.

The count of this clone is one. The chain links TRBV29-1 to TRBJ2-2, with D tentatively TRBD2 (6 bases). The length of the CDR3 is 12 residues. Trimming cost V 4 bases and J 7 bases, with 10 bases left between them. Germline CDR1 and CDR2: SQVTM and ANQGSEA. The CDR3 region has the DNA TGCAGCGTTGGGGGGGTCGGCGGGGAGCTGTTTTTT. As protein: CSVGGVGGELFF.

The rearrangement links TRBV27 to TRBJ2-3; D is unclear. The CDR3 extends over 12 amino acids. V shed 6 bases and J shed 3 bases, with 7 bases lying between them. CDR1 and CDR2 from the germline V gene are MNHEY and SMNVEV (reference sequence). CDR3 coding DNA: TGTGCCAGCAGCCGACTTACAGATACGCAGTATTTT. Amino acids: CASSRLTDTQYF.

The chain has TRBV7-9 and TRBJ2-1; 8 nucleotides agree with TRBD2. The ends lost 7 bases at V and 6 bases at J; junction bases unmatched: 14. The CDR3 runs to 16 residues. Germline-derived CDR1 and CDR2 are SEHNR and FQNEAQ (reference sequence). The CDR3 nucleotides are TGTGCCAGCAAAGGAGGCGGGACCGGGGGGGGCAATGAGCAGTTCTTC. This gives the protein CASKGGGTGGGNEQFF.

The chain uses TRBV5-1 and TRBJ1-1; TRBD1 matches at 9 bases. The CDR3 contains 19 residues. Germline lookup yields CDR1 SGHRS and CDR2 YFSETQ. The J segment lost 5 bases and the V segment lost 4 bases, leaving 21 bases of the junction unmatched. The CDR3 coding sequence is TGCGCCAGCAGCAAGAGTGGACAGGGGCCCCGATGGGGAAGTACTGAAGCTTTCTTT. It encodes CASSKSGQGPRWGSTEAFF.

This chain links TRBV7-2 with TRBJ1-1; no firm D call. The CDR3 has 13 residues. CDR1 and CDR2 (germline): SGHTA, FQGNSA. Trimming took off 4 bases at V and 6 bases at J, with 12 bases between the two ends. The CDR3 region has the DNA TGTGCCAGCAGCTCCGGGATCTTAGCTGAAGCTTTCTTT. Translating it yields CASSSGILAEAFF.

This chain links TRBV7-3 with TRBJ2-3, with TRBD2 as a possible D gene (6 bases). Germline loops: CDR1 SGHTA, CDR2 FQGTGA. Trimming shortened V by 5 bases and J by 0 bases, and 12 bases separated the two germline ends. The CDR3 runs to 15 residues. CDR3 DNA sequence: TGTGCCAGCAGCGAGGACTATACTAGCACAGATACGCAGTATTTT. Its translation: CASSEDYTSTDTQYF.